This T cell receptor beta chain was identified during a study of shared clonotypes between healthy human individuals. V lost 6 bases and J 0 bases, leaving 12 bases between the germline ends. The CDR3 contains 14 residues. Per the germline V gene, CDR1 is MNHEY and CDR2 is SVGAGI. As for this clone: A much more abundant neighbour one base away suggests this may be a read error. Other nucleotide sequences in the sample specify the same CDR3.

Produced via immunoSEQ multiplex PCR; TCRdb's table is partial and in-frame only. This sample has about 710,000 clones, with around 73% found just once. Sequencing was carried out using memory CD4+ T cells sorted from blood. Subset here: CD45RA-negative fraction. This sequence joins TRBV6-5 and TRBJ2-7; D call uncertain. This receptor was identified in a woman in her thirties in good health. The CDR3 DNA is TGTGCCAGCAGCCGAGACTTTTCCTCCTACGAGCAGTACTTC. Translating gives CASSRDFSSYEQYF.